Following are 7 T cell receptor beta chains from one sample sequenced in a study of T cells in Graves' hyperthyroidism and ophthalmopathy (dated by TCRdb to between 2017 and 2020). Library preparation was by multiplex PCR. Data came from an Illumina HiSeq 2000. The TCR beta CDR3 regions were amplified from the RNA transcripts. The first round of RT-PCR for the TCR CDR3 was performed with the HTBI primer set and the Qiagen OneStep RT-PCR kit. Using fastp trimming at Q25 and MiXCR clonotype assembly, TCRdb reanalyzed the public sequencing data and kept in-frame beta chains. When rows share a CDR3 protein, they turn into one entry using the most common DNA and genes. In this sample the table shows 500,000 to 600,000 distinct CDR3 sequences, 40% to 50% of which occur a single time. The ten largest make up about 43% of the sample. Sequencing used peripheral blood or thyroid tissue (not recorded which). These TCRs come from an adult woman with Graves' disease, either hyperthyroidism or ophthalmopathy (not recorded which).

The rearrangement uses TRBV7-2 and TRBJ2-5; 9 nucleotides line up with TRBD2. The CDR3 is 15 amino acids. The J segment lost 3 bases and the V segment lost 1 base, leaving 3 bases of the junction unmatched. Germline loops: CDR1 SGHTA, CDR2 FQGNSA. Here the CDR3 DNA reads TGTGCCAGCAGCTTAGAGGCTAGCGGGGAAGAGACCCAGTACTTC. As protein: CASSLEASGEETQYF.

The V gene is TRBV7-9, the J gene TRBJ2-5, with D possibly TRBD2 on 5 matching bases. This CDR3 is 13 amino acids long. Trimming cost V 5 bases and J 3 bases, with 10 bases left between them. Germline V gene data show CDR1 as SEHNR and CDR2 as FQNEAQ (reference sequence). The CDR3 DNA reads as TGTGCCAGCAGCCGCTCCGGGGAAGAGACCCAGTACTTC. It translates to CASSRSGEETQYF.

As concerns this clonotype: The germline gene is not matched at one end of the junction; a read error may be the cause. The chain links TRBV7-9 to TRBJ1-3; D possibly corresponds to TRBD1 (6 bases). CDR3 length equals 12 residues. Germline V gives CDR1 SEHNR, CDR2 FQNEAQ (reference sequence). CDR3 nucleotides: TGTGCCAGCACCAAAGGGGACACCCGTCCTAATTTT. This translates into CASTKGDTRPNF.

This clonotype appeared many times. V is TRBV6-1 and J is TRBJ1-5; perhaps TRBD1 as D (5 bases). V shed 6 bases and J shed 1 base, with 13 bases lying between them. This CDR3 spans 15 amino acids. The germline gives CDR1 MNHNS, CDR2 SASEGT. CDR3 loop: CASSWDSKSNQPQHF. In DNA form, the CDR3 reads TGTGCCAGCAGCTGGGACTCCAAGAGCAATCAGCCCCAGCATTTT.

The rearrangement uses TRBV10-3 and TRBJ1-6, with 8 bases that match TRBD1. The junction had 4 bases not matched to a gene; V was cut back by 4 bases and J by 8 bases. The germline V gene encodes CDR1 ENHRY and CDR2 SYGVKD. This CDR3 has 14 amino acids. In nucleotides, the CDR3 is TGTGCCATCAGTGCGGAGACAGGGGATTCACCCCTCCACTTT. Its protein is CAISAETGDSPLHF.

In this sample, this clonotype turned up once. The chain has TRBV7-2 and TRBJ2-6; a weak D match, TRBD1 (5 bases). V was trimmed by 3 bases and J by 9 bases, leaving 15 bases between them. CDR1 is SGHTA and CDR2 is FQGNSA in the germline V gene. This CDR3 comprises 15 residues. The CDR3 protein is CASSLMAGWGNVLTF. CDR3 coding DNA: TGTGCCAGCAGCTTGATGGCAGGGTGGGGCAACGTCCTGACTTTC.

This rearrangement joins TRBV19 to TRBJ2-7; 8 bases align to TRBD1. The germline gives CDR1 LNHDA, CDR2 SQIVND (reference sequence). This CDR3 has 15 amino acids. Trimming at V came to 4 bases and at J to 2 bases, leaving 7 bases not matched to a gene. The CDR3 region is CASSTSGQVTYEQYF. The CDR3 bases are TGTGCCAGTAGTACCTCGGGACAGGTAACCTACGAGCAGTACTTC.